This T cell receptor beta chain was found in a study of OX40 agonist ivuxolimab in advanced cancers. Overall study context: At doses from 0.01 to 10 mg/kg, patients were given intravenous ivuxolimab every 2 weeks.

The assay was immunoSEQ multiplex PCR, and TCRdb's table has in-frame clones only and misses some. This table holds approximately 23,000 clones, roughly 90% found once. V lost 5 bases to trimming and J lost 4 bases; unmatched junction nucleotides: 4. This CDR3 has 14 amino acids. In germline, CDR1 is MNHEY, CDR2 SMNVEV (reference sequence). The clonotype originates from an adult with an advanced solid tumor such as melanoma, head and neck, liver or kidney cancer. The sequencing used CD4+ or CD8+ T cells sorted from blood, collected in a trial of the OX40 agonist ivuxolimab. The chain is built from TRBV27 and TRBJ2-7; TRBD2 matches 11 bases. CDR3 coding DNA: TGTGCCAGCAGTCCCACTAGCGGGAGTTACGAGCAGTACTTC. Amino acid sequence: CASSPTSGSYEQYF.